The 29 T cell receptor beta chains listed next were all sequenced from one sample in a study of blood T cell repertoires in COVID-19. Clones were sequenced by immunoSEQ multiplex PCR, and TCRdb holds only the in-frame ones, with some missing. The top ten clones hold approximately 1.8% of a sample with more than 200,000 clones, approximately 80% of them seen once. Specimen: PBMCs or T cells enriched from blood (not recorded which). These receptors all come from a man in his sixties who had recovered from COVID-19.

The chain links TRBV3-1 (or the pseudogene TRBV3-2) to TRBJ1-2; 8 bases are shared with TRBD1. The CDR3 has 15 residues. Germline trimming cut 1 base from V and 4 bases from J; bases unmatched to any gene: 5. Germline assignment: CDR1 LGHDT and CDR2 YNNKEL (reference sequence). CDR3 coding DNA: TGTGCCAGCAGCCAAGCGCAGGGGGCTAGCTATGGCTACACCTTC. Protein sequence: CASSQAQGASYGYTF.

The rearrangement uses TRBV21-1 and TRBJ1-6; the table's D call, TRBD1, has no DNA check behind it. TRBV21-1 is a known pseudogene. The CDR3 consists of 10 residues. The CDR3 coding sequence is TGTGCCAGCAGAAAAACAGGGGTCCGTTTT. Translated, it gives CASRKTGVRF.

The chain recombines TRBV2 with TRBJ1-3, with unresolved D. Germline lookup yields CDR1 SNHLY and CDR2 FYNNEI. The V and J ends lost 6 bases and 0 bases respectively, with 15 bases between them. CDR3 length: 16 amino acids. The CDR3 nucleotides read TGTGCCAGCAGGAGGCGGGAATCCCTCTCTGGAAACACCATATATTTT. Its protein is CASRRRESLSGNTIYF.

This chain links TRBV7-2 with TRBJ1-1; 12 bases line up with TRBD1. The ends lost 3 bases at V and 5 bases at J; junction bases unmatched: 4. CDR1 and CDR2 from the germline V gene are SGHTA and FQGNSA. The CDR3 length is 15 residues. The CDR3 is CASSLGQGAGTEAFF. In DNA form, the CDR3 reads TGTGCCAGCAGCTTGGGACAGGGGGCGGGAACTGAAGCTTTCTTT.

The chain carries TRBV30 and TRBJ2-1; D is unclear. The germline V and J ends were trimmed by 0 bases and 9 bases, with 15 bases remaining between them. Germline assignment: CDR1 GTSNPN and CDR2 SVGIG (reference sequence). This CDR3 region has 14 residues. The CDR3 protein is CAWSVPGGRGEQFF. CDR3 coding DNA: TGTGCCTGGAGTGTACCGGGTGGTCGCGGTGAGCAGTTCTTC. The full variable domain, with the rest looked up from reference TRBV30 and TRBJ2-1, is SQTIHQWPATLVQPVGSPLSLECTVEGTSNPNLYWYRQAAGRGLQLLFYSVGIGQISSEVPQNLSASRPQDRQFILSSKKLLLSDSGFYLCAWSVPGGRGEQFFGPGTRLTVL.

The J gene is TRBJ2-5, the V gene TRBV18; D may be TRBD1 (5 bases). The germline V gene encodes CDR1 KGHSH and CDR2 LQKENI. Trimming took off 2 bases at V and 1 base at J, with 11 bases between the two ends. The CDR3 loop spans 15 amino acids. The CDR3 DNA follows: TGTGCCAGCTCACCAAGGGGCACAGGCCAAGAGACCCAGTACTTC. Translation: CASSPRGTGQETQYF.

The chain couples TRBV30 to TRBJ2-2; 7 bases agree with TRBD2. Germline assignment: CDR1 GTSNPN and CDR2 SVGIG (reference sequence). V was pared by 7 bases and J by 2 bases, with 4 bases of the junction left unmatched. This CDR3 spans 13 amino acids. The CDR3 DNA reads as TGTGCCTCGGGGACTATCAACACCGGGGAGCTGTTTTTT. It yields the protein CASGTINTGELFF.

CDR3 coding DNA: TGTGCCAGCAGCCAAGGACCCGGGACTAGCGGGGGATATGAGCAGTTCTTC. The encoded protein is CASSQGPGTSGGYEQFF. The chain links TRBV4-2 to TRBJ2-1; 14 bases agree with TRBD2. V dropped 1 base and J dropped 8; count of bases not matched to a gene: 7. CDR3 length equals 17 residues. Germline V gives CDR1 LGHNA, CDR2 YNFKEQ.

The chain links TRBV6-1 to TRBJ1-5; no firm D call. Germline CDR1 reads MNHNS; CDR2 reads SASEGT. CDR3 length: 13 residues. Trimming took 2 bases from V and 5 from J, leaving 7 bases between them. The CDR3 bases are TGTGCCAGCAGTGAAATATATCATCAGCCCCAGCATTTT. This sequence encodes CASSEIYHQPQHF.

Here the CDR3 reads CASSSQGYEQYF. In nucleotides, the CDR3 is TGTGCCAGCAGTTCTCAGGGTTACGAGCAGTACTTC. The chain is built from TRBV7-6 and TRBJ2-7; D is perhaps TRBD1 (5 bases). Germline V lookup: CDR1 SGHVS, CDR2 FNYEAQ. The CDR3 spans 12 residues. V was trimmed by 6 bases and J by 4 bases, leaving 10 bases between them.

The chain couples TRBV7-9 to TRBJ1-1; TRBD1 aligns across 9 bases. The CDR3 totals 16 residues. The J segment lost 0 bases and the V segment lost 2 bases, leaving 4 bases of the junction unmatched. CDR1 and CDR2 from the germline V gene are SEHNR and FQNEAQ (reference sequence). The CDR3 reads CASSLPRTGVNTEAFF. CDR3 bases: TGTGCCAGCAGCTTACCAAGGACAGGGGTGAACACTGAAGCTTTCTTT. The full variable domain, completed using reference TRBV7-9 and TRBJ1-1, is DTGVSQNPRHKITKRGQNVTFRCDPISEHNRLYWYRQTLGQGPEFLTYFQNEAQLEKSRLLSDRFSAERPKGSFSTLEIQRTEQGDSAMYLCASSLPRTGVNTEAFFGQGTRLTVV.

This chain uses TRBV9 with TRBJ1-3, with 10 bases identical to TRBD1. The CDR3 is 17 residues long. CDR1 is SGDLS and CDR2 is YYNGEE in the germline V gene. With 0 bases clipped from V and 1 base from J, the junction kept 4 bases outside the gene matches. The CDR3 coding sequence is TGTGCCAGCAGCGTAGGAAGACAGGGGGCTTCTGGAAACACCATATATTTT. Its translation: CASSVGRQGASGNTIYF.

The chain employs TRBV7-8 and TRBJ2-5; TRBD1 agrees at 7 bases. Germline V lookup: CDR1 SGHVS, CDR2 FQNEAQ. V trimming: 5 bases; J trimming: 6 bases; junction bases outside the gene matches: 6. This CDR3 spans 13 amino acids. CDR3 nucleotides: TGTGCCAGCAGCACGGGACAGTCGAAGACCCAGTACTTC. Amino acid sequence: CASSTGQSKTQYF.

The chain carries TRBV9 and TRBJ1-2, with TRBD1 matching 7 bases. The ends lost 4 bases at V and 5 bases at J; junction bases unmatched: 8. The CDR3 sequence is 14 residues long. Germline V lookup: CDR1 SGDLS, CDR2 YYNGEE. The CDR3 region is CASSPRDSFYGYTF. CDR3 bases: TGTGCCAGCAGCCCCCGGGACAGTTTTTATGGCTACACCTTC.

The sample holds a few counts of this clone. V is TRBV7-3 and J is TRBJ1-1; 8 nucleotides match TRBD1. This CDR3 spans 16 amino acids. Trimming removed 4 bases from V and 7 bases from J; junction bases left unmatched: 14. Germline V gene sequence: CDR1 SGHTA, CDR2 FQGTGA. Here the CDR3 DNA reads TGTGCCAGCAGCTCGCAGCCCCTTGGGACAGGTATTGAAGCTTTCTTT. This sequence encodes CASSSQPLGTGIEAFF.

The J gene is TRBJ1-5, the V gene TRBV6-6; 8 positions agree with TRBD1. The CDR3 is made up of 15 amino acids. The V segment lost 8 bases and the J segment 2 bases; nucleotides outside the gene matches: 8. Germline V lookup: CDR1 MNHNY, CDR2 SVGAGI (reference sequence). The CDR3 loop is CASVTGGSGNQPQHF. CDR3 bases: TGTGCCAGCGTCACAGGGGGTAGTGGCAATCAGCCCCAGCATTTT.

The rearrangement joins TRBV5-1 to TRBJ2-1; no reliable D call. V shed 3 bases and J shed 6 bases, with 10 bases lying between them. The CDR3 covers 13 residues. CDR1 is SGHRS, CDR2 YFSETQ, per germline. CDR3 nucleotide sequence: TGCGCCAGCAGCTGGGCCCAGACCAATGAGCAGTTCTTC. Translation gives CASSWAQTNEQFF.

This clone occurred a few times. This rearrangement joins TRBV7-9 to TRBJ1-2; D is unclear. The CDR3 covers 16 residues. Germline V CDR1 and CDR2: SEHNR, FQNEAQ (reference sequence). Trimming took off 6 bases at V and 0 bases at J, with 17 bases between the two ends. CDR3 sequence reads: CASRAAGYGPNYGYTF. The CDR3 nucleotides read TGTGCCAGCAGGGCCGCGGGTTACGGCCCTAACTATGGCTACACCTTC.

This sequence joins TRBV27 and TRBJ1-6; D ambiguous. The CDR3 spans 15 residues. CDR1 MNHEY and CDR2 SMNVEV come from the germline V gene (reference sequence). The germline V and J ends were trimmed by 5 bases and 4 bases, with 12 bases remaining between them. CDR3 residues: CASSRERLYNSPLHF. CDR3 bases: TGTGCCAGCAGTCGGGAGAGGTTGTATAATTCACCCCTCCACTTT.

The chain recombines TRBV30 with TRBJ1-2; perhaps TRBD1 as D (5 bases). Germline V lookup: CDR1 GTSNPN, CDR2 SVGIG (reference sequence). The CDR3 totals 15 residues. The ends were cut back, 1 base at V and 7 bases at J, with 19 bases in the middle. In DNA form, the CDR3 reads TGTGCCTGGAGTGGGAGGGGCTTCGGTAGTACTGGCTACACCTTC. Encoded protein: CAWSGRGFGSTGYTF.

V gene TRBV7-9 combines with J gene TRBJ2-2; D uncertain. The CDR3 contains 13 residues. In germline, CDR1 is SEHNR, CDR2 FQNEAQ (reference sequence). V was shortened by 2 bases and J by 4 bases, with 5 bases between the two germline ends. This CDR3 reads CASSLSLTGELFF. The CDR3 DNA reads as TGTGCCAGCAGCTTATCACTCACCGGGGAGCTGTTTTTT.

The genes are TRBV5-5 and TRBJ1-4; 10 nucleotides align to TRBD1. The CDR3 length is 17 residues. The germline gives CDR1 SGHKS, CDR2 YYEKEE (reference sequence). V was clipped by 4 bases and J by 2 bases; unmatched bases: 8. The CDR3 DNA reads TGTGCCAGCAGCACCGGACAGGGGGGTTTGACTAATGAAAAACTGTTTTTT. It translates to CASSTGQGGLTNEKLFF.

The gene calls are TRBV5-1 and TRBJ2-1, with 9 nucleotides matching TRBD1. Germline CDR1 and CDR2: SGHRS and YFSETQ. V shed 4 bases and J 2 bases; nucleotides not matched to a gene: 4. This CDR3 contains 15 residues. The CDR3 nucleotides are TGCGCCAGCAGCCCGGGACAGGGTGCCTACAATGAGCAGTTCTTC. Residues: CASSPGQGAYNEQFF.

About this clone: The same CDR3 can be traced to other DNA sequences in this sample. V is TRBV7-9 and J is TRBJ2-5, with 10 bases identical to TRBD2. Germline loops: CDR1 SEHNR, CDR2 FQNEAQ (reference sequence). V shed 3 bases and J 2 bases; nucleotides not matched to a gene: 0. The CDR3 has 14 amino acids. CDR3 DNA sequence: TGTGCCAGCAGCTTGGGACTAGCGCAAGAGACCCAGTACTTC. The encoded protein is CASSLGLAQETQYF.

Regarding this clone: This specimen includes other DNA sequences encoding the same CDR3. This chain uses TRBV5-1 with TRBJ2-1, with 11 bases that match TRBD1. This CDR3 has 15 residues. Germline CDR1 is SGHRS and CDR2 is YFSETQ. Losses at the gene ends were 3 bases for V and 7 bases for J; bases not matched to a gene: 6. Here the CDR3 DNA reads TGCGCCAGCAGCTCGGGACAGGGGGTTCGGAATGAGCAGTTCTTC. Protein: CASSSGQGVRNEQFF.

This chain connects TRBV2 to TRBJ2-7; tentatively, D is TRBD2 (6 bases). The CDR3 is made up of 12 amino acids. From germline, CDR1 is SNHLY and CDR2 FYNNEI. V gave up 4 bases and J gave up 5 bases, with 9 bases separating them. This CDR3 is CASSGGVHEQYF. In DNA, the CDR3 is TGTGCCAGCAGTGGGGGGGTCCACGAGCAGTACTTC.

This clone has only one observation. The chain carries TRBV14 and TRBJ1-2, with 9 bases that match TRBD1. In germline, CDR1 is SGHDN, CDR2 FVKESK. This CDR3 is 16 amino acids long. V gave up 0 bases and J gave up 7 bases; unmatched junction bases: 9. The CDR3 protein is CASSQDSPGQGLGYTF. The CDR3 DNA follows: TGTGCCAGCAGCCAAGATAGTCCGGGACAGGGTCTTGGCTACACCTTC.

This chain connects TRBV4-1 to TRBJ2-3, with TRBD1 identical over 8 bases. The CDR3 is made up of 21 amino acids. V lost 0 bases and J lost 1; bases outside the gene matches: 18. Germline loops: CDR1 MGHRA, CDR2 YSYEKL. DNA for the CDR3: TGCGCCAGCAGCCAAGATAAAGGACAGGGCCGTGGTAGGCCGGGCACAGATACGCAGTATTTT. It codes for CASSQDKGQGRGRPGTDTQYF.

CDR3 region: CASGSGAPYGYTF. Written as DNA, the CDR3 is TGTGCCAGCGGTTCAGGGGCGCCCTATGGCTACACCTTC. The chain combines TRBV6-2 or TRBV6-3 with TRBJ1-2, with a tentative D call TRBD1 (6 bases). The CDR3 is 13 amino acids. V was clipped by 8 bases and J by 4 bases, with 14 bases between them. The germline gives CDR1 MNHEY, CDR2 SVGEGT.